This T cell receptor (beta chain) originates from a study of technical replicates of blood from a handful of donors. This clone was recorded once. The length of the CDR3 is 13 residues. The germline V gene has CDR1 SNHLY and CDR2 FYNNEI. Trimming stripped 6 bases from V and 1 base from J, with 9 bases between. TCRdb keeps only in-frame clones here, not all; method: immunoSEQ multiplex PCR. The sample includes roughly 12,000 clones, roughly 92% of them seen just once. The sequencing input was PBMCs. This sequence originates from a human donor in good health. The rearrangement uses TRBV2 and TRBJ1-1; D is possibly TRBD1 (5 bases). CDR3 in amino acids: CASSFGQNTEAFF. DNA for the CDR3: TGTGCCAGCAGCTTCGGACAGAACACTGAAGCTTTCTTT.